The 5 T cell receptor beta chains presented below share a single source sample, sequenced in a study of T-cell memory formation after mild COVID-19. In TCRdb, the 5' RACE reads were re-called with MiXCR into one record per CDR3 protein. The table lists hundreds of thousands of distinct CDR3 sequences, about a fifth of them singletons. The sequencing sample was made of PBMCs or a T cell subset sorted from them (not recorded which). Receptors were obtained from an adult woman who had mild COVID-19 (a few samples of this study predate the infection). Cell type and time point are not known.

The CDR3, as DNA: TGTGCCAGCAGCGTACATTTACAAGAGACCCAGTACTTC. It encodes CASSVHLQETQYF. This rearrangement joins TRBV9 to TRBJ2-5, with no clear D. Germline V gene sequence: CDR1 SGDLS, CDR2 YYNGEE. This CDR3 is built from 13 residues. V was shortened by 1 base and J by 2 bases, with 6 bases between the two germline ends.

The V call is TRBV5-1, the J call TRBJ1-2; D gene uncertain. The germline V gene encodes CDR1 SGHRS and CDR2 YFSETQ. V lost 2 bases and J 2 bases, leaving 10 bases between the germline ends. This CDR3 contains 14 residues. CDR3 in DNA: TGCGCCAGCAGCTTTACACCGGAGAACTATGGCTACACCTTC. Residues: CASSFTPENYGYTF. The entire variable domain, with the rest obtained from reference TRBV5-1 and TRBJ1-2, is as follows: KAGVTQTPRYLIKTRGQQVTLSCSPISGHRSVSWYQQTPGQGLQFLFEYFSETQRNKGNFPGRFSGRQFSNSRSEMNVSTLELGDSALYLCASSFTPENYGYTFGSGTRLTVV.

This chain links TRBV21-1 with TRBJ2-7; TRBD1 is the table's D call, not checked against the DNA. TRBV21-1 is tagged as a pseudogene. The CDR3 runs 15 residues. In nucleotides, the CDR3 is TGTGCCAGCAGCAAAGACGTCGGGACAGGGTACGAGCAGTACTTC. Its translation is CASSKDVGTGYEQYF.

CDR3 loop: CATSRDSGGPNYGYTF. The DNA for the CDR3 is TGTGCCACCAGCAGAGATTCCGGCGGTCCTAACTATGGCTACACCTTC. The V and J genes are TRBV15 and TRBJ1-2; D gene uncertain. CDR3 length: 16 amino acids. Germline CDR1 and CDR2: LNHNV and YYDKDF (reference sequence). V lost 0 bases to trimming and J lost 0 bases, with 11 bases between them. Together with reference TRBV15 and TRBJ1-2, the CDR3 gives the full variable domain: DAMVIQNPRYQVTQFGKPVTLSCSQTLNHNVMYWYQQKSSQAPKLLFHYYDKDFNNEADTPDNFQSRRPNTSFCFLDIRSPGLGDTAMYLCATSRDSGGPNYGYTFGSGTRLTVV.

This sequence joins TRBV12-3 or TRBV12-4 and TRBJ2-5, with 12 bases matching TRBD2. Unmatched junction bases numbered 6, after V lost 6 bases and J lost 4 bases. The CDR3 sequence is 15 residues long. The CDR3 reads CASRTSGGPRETQYF. The CDR3 DNA is TGTGCCAGCAGAACTAGCGGGGGGCCACGAGAGACCCAGTACTTC.